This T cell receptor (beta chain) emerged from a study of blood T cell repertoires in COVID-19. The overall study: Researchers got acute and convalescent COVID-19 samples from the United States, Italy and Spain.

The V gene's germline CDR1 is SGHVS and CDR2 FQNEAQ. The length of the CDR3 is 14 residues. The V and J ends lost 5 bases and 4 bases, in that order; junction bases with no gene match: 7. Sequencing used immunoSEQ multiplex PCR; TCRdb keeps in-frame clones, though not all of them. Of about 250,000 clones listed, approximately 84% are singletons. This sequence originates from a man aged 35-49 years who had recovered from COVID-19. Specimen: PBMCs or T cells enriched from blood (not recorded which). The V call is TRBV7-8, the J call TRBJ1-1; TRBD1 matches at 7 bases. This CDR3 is CASSTTGSGTEAFF. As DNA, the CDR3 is TGTGCCAGCAGCACGACAGGGAGTGGCACTGAAGCTTTCTTT.